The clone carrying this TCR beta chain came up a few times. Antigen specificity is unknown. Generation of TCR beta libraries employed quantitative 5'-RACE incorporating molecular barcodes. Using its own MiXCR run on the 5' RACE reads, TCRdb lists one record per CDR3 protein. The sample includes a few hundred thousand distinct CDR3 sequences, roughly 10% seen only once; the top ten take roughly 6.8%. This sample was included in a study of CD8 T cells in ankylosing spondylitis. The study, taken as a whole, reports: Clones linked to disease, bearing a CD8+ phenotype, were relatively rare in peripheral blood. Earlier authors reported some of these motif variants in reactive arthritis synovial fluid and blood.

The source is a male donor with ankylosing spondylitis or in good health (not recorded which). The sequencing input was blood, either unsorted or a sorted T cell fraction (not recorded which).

CDR3: CASSLTNFYGYTF. CDR3 DNA sequence: TGTGCCAGCAGCCTTACAAATTTCTATGGCTACACCTTC. The J gene is TRBJ1-2, the V gene TRBV3-1; D is uncertain. The length of the CDR3 is 13 residues. The germline V gene has CDR1 LGHDT and CDR2 YNNKEL (reference sequence). Trimming removed 4 bases at V and 4 bases at J, with 10 bases between. The full variable domain, with the rest looked up from reference TRBV3-1 and TRBJ1-2, is DTAVSQTPKYLVTQMGNDKSIKCEQNLGHDTMYWYKQDSKKFLKIMFSYNNKELIINETVPNRFSPKSPDKAHLNLHINSLELGDSAVYFCASSLTNFYGYTFGSGTRLTVV.